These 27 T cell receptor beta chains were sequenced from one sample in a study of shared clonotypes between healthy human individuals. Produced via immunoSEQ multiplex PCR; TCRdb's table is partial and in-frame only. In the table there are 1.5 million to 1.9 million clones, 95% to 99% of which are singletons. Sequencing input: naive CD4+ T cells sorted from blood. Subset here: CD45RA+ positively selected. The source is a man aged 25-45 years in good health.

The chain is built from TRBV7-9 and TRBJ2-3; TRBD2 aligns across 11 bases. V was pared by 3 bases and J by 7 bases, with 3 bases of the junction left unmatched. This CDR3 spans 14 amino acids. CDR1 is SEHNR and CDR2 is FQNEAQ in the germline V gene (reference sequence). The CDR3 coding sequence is TGTGCCAGCAGCTTGACTAGCGGGAAGCATACGCAGTATTTT. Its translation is CASSLTSGKHTQYF.

The CDR3 loop reads CASSRQGGSNTGELFF. The CDR3 DNA sequence: TGTGCCAGCAGCCGACAGGGGGGATCGAACACCGGGGAGCTGTTTTTT. This chain connects TRBV11-2 to TRBJ2-2, with 9 bases that match TRBD1. Per germline, CDR1 SGHAT and CDR2 FQNNGV. This CDR3 comprises 16 residues. With 5 bases clipped from V and 0 bases from J, the junction kept 4 bases outside the gene matches.

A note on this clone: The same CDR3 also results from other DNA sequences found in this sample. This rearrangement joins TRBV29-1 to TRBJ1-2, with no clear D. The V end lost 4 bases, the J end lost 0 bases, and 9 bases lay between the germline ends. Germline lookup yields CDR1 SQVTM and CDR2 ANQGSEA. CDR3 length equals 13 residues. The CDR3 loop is CSVADGPNYGYTF. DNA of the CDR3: TGCAGCGTTGCAGACGGTCCTAACTATGGCTACACCTTC.

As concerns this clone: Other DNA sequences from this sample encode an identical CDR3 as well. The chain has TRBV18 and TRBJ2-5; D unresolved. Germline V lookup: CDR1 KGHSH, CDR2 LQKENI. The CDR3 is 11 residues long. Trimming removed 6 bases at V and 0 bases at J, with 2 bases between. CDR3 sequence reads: CASSYQETQYF. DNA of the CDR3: TGTGCCAGCTCGTACCAAGAGACCCAGTACTTC.

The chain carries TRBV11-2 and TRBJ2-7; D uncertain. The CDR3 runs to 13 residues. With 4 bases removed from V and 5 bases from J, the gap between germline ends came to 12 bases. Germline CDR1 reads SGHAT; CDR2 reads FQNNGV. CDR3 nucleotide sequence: TGTGCCAGCAGCTCGGTCGCCACGGACGAGCAGTACTTC. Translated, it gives CASSSVATDEQYF.

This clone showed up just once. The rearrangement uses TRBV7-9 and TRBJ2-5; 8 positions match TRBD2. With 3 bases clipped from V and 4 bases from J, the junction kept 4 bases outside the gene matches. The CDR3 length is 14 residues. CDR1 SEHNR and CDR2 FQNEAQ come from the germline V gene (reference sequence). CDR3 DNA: TGTGCCAGCAGCTTCGCGGGGGGAGGAGAGACCCAGTACTTC. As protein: CASSFAGGGETQYF.

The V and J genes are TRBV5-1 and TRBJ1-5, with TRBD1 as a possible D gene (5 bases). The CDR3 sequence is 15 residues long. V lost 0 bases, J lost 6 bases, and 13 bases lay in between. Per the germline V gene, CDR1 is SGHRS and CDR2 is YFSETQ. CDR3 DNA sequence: TGCGCCAGCAGCTTGGACGGGGGGAGAAGTCAGCCCCAGCATTTT. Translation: CASSLDGGRSQPQHF.

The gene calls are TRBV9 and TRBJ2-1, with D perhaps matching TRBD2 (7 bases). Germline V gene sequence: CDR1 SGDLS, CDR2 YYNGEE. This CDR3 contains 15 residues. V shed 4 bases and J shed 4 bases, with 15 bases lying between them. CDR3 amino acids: CASSPLADRYNEQFF. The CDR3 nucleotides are TGTGCCAGCAGCCCCCTAGCGGACAGATACAATGAGCAGTTCTTC.

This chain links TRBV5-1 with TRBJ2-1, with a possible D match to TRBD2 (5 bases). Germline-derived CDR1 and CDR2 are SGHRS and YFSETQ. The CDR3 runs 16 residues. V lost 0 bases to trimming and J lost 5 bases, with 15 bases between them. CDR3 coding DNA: TGCGCCAGCAGCTTGGCGGTTCTAGCCGTGAACAATGAGCAGTTCTTC. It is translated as CASSLAVLAVNNEQFF.

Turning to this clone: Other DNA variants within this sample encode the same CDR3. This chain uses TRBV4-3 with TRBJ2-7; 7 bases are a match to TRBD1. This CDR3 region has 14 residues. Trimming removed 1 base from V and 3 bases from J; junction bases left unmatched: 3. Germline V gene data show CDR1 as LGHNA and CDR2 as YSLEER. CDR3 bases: TGCGCCAGCAGCCAAGGACAGGGCAGCTACGAGCAGTACTTC. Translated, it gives CASSQGQGSYEQYF.

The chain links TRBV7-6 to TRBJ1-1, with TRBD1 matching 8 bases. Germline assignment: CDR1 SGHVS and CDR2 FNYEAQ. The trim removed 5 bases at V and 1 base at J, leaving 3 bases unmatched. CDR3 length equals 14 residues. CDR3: CASSLGQENTEAFF. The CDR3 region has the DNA TGTGCCAGCAGCCTGGGACAGGAGAACACTGAAGCTTTCTTT. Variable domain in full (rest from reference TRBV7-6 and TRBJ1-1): GAGVSQSPRYKVTKRGQDVALRCDPISGHVSLYWYRQALGQGPEFLTYFNYEAQQDKSGLPNDRFSAERPEGSISTLTIQRTEQRDSAMYRCASSLGQENTEAFFGQGTRLTVV.

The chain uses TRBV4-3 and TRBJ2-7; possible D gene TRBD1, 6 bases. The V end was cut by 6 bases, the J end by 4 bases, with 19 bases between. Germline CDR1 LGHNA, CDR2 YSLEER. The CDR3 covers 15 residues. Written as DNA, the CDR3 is TGCGCCAGCAGTCAACGGTGGGGGCCGATGTACGAGCAGTACTTC. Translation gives CASSQRWGPMYEQYF.

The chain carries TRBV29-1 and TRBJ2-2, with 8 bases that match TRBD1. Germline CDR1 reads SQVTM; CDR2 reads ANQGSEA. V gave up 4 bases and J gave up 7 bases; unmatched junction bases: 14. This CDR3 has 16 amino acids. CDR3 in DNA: TGCAGCGTTGGCCGGACAGGGAGTTCTTGGGTCGGGGAGCTGTTTTTT. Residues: CSVGRTGSSWVGELFF.

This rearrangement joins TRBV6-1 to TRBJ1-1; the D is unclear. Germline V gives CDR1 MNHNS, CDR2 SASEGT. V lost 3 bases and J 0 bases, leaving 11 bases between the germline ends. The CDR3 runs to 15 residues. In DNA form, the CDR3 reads TGTGCCAGCAGTGATTGGGCAGCAATGAACACTGAAGCTTTCTTT. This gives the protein CASSDWAAMNTEAFF.

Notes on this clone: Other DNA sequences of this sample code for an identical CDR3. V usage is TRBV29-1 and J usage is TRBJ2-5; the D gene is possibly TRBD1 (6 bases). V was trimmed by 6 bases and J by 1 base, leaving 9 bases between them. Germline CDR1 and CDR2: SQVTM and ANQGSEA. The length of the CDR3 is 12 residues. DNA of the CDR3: TGCAGCGTGCACAGGGTCCAAGAGACCCAGTACTTC. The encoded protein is CSVHRVQETQYF.

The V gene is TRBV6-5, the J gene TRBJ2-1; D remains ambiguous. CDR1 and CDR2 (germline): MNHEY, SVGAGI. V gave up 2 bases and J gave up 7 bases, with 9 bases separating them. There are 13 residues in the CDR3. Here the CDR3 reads CASSYMGSNEQFF. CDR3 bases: TGTGCCAGCAGTTACATGGGAAGTAATGAGCAGTTCTTC.

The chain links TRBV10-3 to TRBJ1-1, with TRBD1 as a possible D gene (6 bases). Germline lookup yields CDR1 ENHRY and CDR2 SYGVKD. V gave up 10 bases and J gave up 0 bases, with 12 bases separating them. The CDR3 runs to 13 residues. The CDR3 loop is CATSGAMNTEAFF. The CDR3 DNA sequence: TGTGCCACCTCAGGGGCCATGAACACTGAAGCTTTCTTT.

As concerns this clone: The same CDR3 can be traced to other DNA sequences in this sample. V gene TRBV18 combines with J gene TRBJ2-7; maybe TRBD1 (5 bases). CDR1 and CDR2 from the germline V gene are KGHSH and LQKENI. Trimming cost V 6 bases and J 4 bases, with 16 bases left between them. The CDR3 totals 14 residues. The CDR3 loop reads CASSPSRGTYEQYF. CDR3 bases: TGTGCCAGCTCCCCCTCTAGGGGAACTTACGAGCAGTACTTC.

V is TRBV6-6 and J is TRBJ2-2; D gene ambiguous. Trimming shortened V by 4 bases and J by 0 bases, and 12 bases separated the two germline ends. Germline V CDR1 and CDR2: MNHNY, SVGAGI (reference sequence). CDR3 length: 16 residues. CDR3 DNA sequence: TGTGCCAGCAGTTTAAGAACCCCGACGAACACCGGGGAGCTGTTTTTT. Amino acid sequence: CASSLRTPTNTGELFF.

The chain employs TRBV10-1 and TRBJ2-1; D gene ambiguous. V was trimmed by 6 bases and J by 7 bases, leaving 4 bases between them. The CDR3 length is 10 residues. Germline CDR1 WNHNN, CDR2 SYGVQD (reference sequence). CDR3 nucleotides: TGCGCCAGCAGATCAAATGAGCAGTTCTTC. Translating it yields CASRSNEQFF.

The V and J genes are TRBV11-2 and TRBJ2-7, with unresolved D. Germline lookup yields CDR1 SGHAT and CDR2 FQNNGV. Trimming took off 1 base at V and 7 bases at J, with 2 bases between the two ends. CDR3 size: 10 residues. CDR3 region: CASSLGEQYF. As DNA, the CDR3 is TGTGCCAGCAGCTTAGGAGAGCAGTACTTC.

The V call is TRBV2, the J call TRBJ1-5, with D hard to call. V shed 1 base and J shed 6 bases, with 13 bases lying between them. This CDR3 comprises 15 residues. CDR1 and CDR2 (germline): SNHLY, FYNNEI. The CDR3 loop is CASSEEWAAAQPQHF. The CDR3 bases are TGTGCCAGCAGTGAAGAATGGGCGGCGGCTCAGCCCCAGCATTTT.

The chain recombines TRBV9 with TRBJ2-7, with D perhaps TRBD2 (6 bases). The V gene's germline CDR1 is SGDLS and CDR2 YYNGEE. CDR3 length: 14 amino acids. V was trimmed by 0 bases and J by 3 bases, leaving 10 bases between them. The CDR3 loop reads CASSVAVEGYEQYF. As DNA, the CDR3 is TGTGCCAGCAGCGTAGCGGTGGAGGGCTACGAGCAGTACTTC.

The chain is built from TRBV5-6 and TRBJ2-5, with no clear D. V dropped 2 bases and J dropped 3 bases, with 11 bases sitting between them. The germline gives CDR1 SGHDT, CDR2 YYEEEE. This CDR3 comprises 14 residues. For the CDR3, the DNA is TGTGCCAGCAGCTTTCCACAGAATGAAGAGACCCAGTACTTC. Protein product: CASSFPQNEETQYF. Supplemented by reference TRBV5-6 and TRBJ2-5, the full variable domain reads DAGVTQSPTHLIKTRGQQVTLRCSPKSGHDTVSWYQQALGQGPQFIFQYYEEEERQRGNFPDRFSGHQFPNYSSELNVNALLLGDSALYLCASSFPQNEETQYFGPGTRLLVL.

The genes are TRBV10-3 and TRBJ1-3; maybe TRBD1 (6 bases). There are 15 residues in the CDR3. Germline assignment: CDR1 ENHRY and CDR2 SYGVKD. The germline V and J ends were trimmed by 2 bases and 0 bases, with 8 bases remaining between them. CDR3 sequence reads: CAISEDRSSGNTIYF. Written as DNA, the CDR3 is TGTGCCATCAGTGAGGACAGGAGCTCTGGAAACACCATATATTTT.

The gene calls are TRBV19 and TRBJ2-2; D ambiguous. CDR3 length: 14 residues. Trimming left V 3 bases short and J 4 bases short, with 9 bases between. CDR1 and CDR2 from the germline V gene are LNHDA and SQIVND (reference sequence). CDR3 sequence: CASSIIPGTGELFF. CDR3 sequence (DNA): TGTGCCAGTAGTATCATACCGGGCACCGGGGAGCTGTTTTTT.

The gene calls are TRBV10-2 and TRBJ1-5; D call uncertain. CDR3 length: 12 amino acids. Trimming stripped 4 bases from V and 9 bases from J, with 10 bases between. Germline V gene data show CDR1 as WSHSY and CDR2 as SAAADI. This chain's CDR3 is CASSGTRTPQHF. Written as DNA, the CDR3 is TGCGCCAGCAGTGGGACCCGGACGCCCCAGCATTTT.